These 19 T cell receptor beta chains share one sample of origin, sequenced in a study of a mutant IDH1 vaccine in newly diagnosed glioma. Antigens for these TCRs are unknown. Sample time point: week 23, last vaccination. Topical imiquimod accompanied each vaccine dose, which consisted of 300 ug of mutant IDH1 20-mer peptide. Libraries were prepared by immunoSEQ multiplex PCR; TCRdb keeps only in-frame clonotypes and omits some of them. The data contain 77,000 or so clones, approximately 85% of them seen just once; the ten biggest clones take up around 0.77%. This specimen consisted of PBMCs, obtained from a glioma patient whose treatment included an IDH1 peptide vaccine. The receptor set was obtained from a woman between 45 and 65 years old with glioma.

The rearrangement joins TRBV4-2 to TRBJ2-7; 8 bases match TRBD2. The germline CDR1 and CDR2 sequences are LGHNA and YNFKEQ. Trimming took 3 bases from V and 4 from J; bases not matched to a gene: 8. This CDR3 is 15 amino acids long. CDR3 in amino acids: CASSHVLAGKYEQYF. The DNA of the CDR3 is TGTGCCAGCAGCCATGTTTTAGCGGGAAAATACGAGCAGTACTTC.

This sequence joins TRBV13 and TRBJ1-1, with TRBD1 matching over 7 bases. Germline trimming cut 1 base from V and 3 bases from J; bases unmatched to any gene: 2. The CDR3 has 14 amino acids. Germline V gene sequence: CDR1 PRHDT, CDR2 FYEKMQ (reference sequence). The CDR3 nucleotides read TGTGCCAGCAGCTTAGCGACAGGGCACACTGAAGCTTTCTTT. It translates to CASSLATGHTEAFF.

The chain couples TRBV19 to TRBJ2-1, with D possibly matching TRBD2 (6 bases). This CDR3 region has 13 residues. V lost 3 bases to trimming and J lost 9 bases, with 12 bases between them. Germline loops: CDR1 LNHDA, CDR2 SQIVND (reference sequence). CDR3 amino acids: CASSIGGLSEQFF. The CDR3 region has the DNA TGTGCCAGTAGTATCGGGGGTCTTAGTGAGCAGTTCTTC.

The chain uses TRBV4-2 and TRBJ2-3; D is unresolved. The germline V gene encodes CDR1 LGHNA and CDR2 YNFKEQ. Trimming left V 3 bases short and J 4 bases short, with 5 bases between. The CDR3 contains 12 residues. In nucleotides, the CDR3 is TGTGCCAGCAGCCATCTCGCAGATACGCAGTATTTT. Its protein is CASSHLADTQYF.

The rearrangement uses TRBV5-1 and TRBJ2-7, with D tentatively TRBD1 or TRBD2 (7 bases each). This CDR3 is built from 13 residues. V was cut by 7 bases and J by 6 bases, with 17 bases left in between. Germline V lookup: CDR1 SGHRS, CDR2 YFSETQ. This CDR3 is CASGSGGEGEQYF. As DNA, the CDR3 is TGCGCCAGCGGATCAGGGGGGGAAGGCGAGCAGTACTTC.

The chain combines TRBV5-1 with TRBJ2-1; maybe TRBD1 (6 bases). This CDR3 region has 11 residues. The germline V and J ends were trimmed by 6 bases and 7 bases, with 8 bases remaining between them. The germline CDR1 and CDR2 sequences are SGHRS and YFSETQ. CDR3 in amino acids: CASKGENEQFF. The CDR3 nucleotides read TGCGCCAGCAAGGGGGAGAATGAGCAGTTCTTC.

This sequence joins TRBV29-1 and TRBJ2-3; 9 bases line up with TRBD2. CDR1 and CDR2 from the germline V gene are SQVTM and ANQGSEA. V lost 6 bases and J lost 0; bases outside the gene matches: 7. The CDR3 is made up of 15 amino acids. The CDR3 sequence is CSVPPSGTSTDTQYF. The CDR3 DNA reads as TGCAGCGTCCCCCCTAGCGGGACTAGCACAGATACGCAGTATTTT.

V gene TRBV18 combines with J gene TRBJ2-1; D call uncertain. CDR3 size: 12 residues. V was cut by 3 bases and J by 9 bases, with 9 bases left in between. Looked up from germline, CDR1 is KGHSH and CDR2 is LQKENI. The CDR3 loop reads CASSPGRVEQFF. DNA of the CDR3: TGTGCCAGCTCACCGGGTAGGGTTGAGCAGTTCTTC.

CDR3 loop: CASSLRDRQYF. The CDR3, as DNA: TGTGCCAGCAGTTTGAGGGATAGGCAGTACTTC. This sequence joins TRBV28 and TRBJ2-7; TRBD2 is a possible D gene (5 bases). V gave up 3 bases and J gave up 9 bases, with 9 bases separating them. In germline, CDR1 is MDHEN, CDR2 SYDVKM. The CDR3 totals 11 residues.

This CDR3 is CASSIGQGYEQYF. The CDR3 DNA is TGTGCCAGCAGCATAGGACAGGGCTACGAGCAGTACTTC. V and J are TRBV6-4 and TRBJ2-7; 8 positions agree with TRBD1. Germline V gives CDR1 MRHNA, CDR2 SNTAGT. The V gene end was trimmed by 6 bases and the J gene end by 3 bases; junction bases not matched to a gene: 4. The CDR3 covers 13 residues.

This chain joins TRBV4-1 and TRBJ2-7; the D gene is possibly TRBD1 (5 bases). The germline V gene encodes CDR1 MGHRA and CDR2 YSYEKL. Trimming stripped 3 bases from V and 4 bases from J, with 13 bases between. CDR3 length equals 14 residues. The CDR3 DNA follows: TGCGCCAGCAGCCACTACCCCCAGGGTTACGAGCAGTACTTC. Protein: CASSHYPQGYEQYF.

The rearrangement joins TRBV6-1 to TRBJ2-7; maybe TRBD1 (7 bases). Trimming left V 3 bases short and J 3 bases short, with 12 bases between. From germline, CDR1 is MNHNS and CDR2 SASEGT. This CDR3 comprises 14 residues. CDR3 sequence: CASSEFRGDYEQYF. The CDR3 DNA reads as TGTGCCAGCAGTGAGTTCAGGGGGGACTACGAGCAGTACTTC.

The chain has TRBV27 and TRBJ1-5; a possible D gene is TRBD1 (6 bases). There are 15 residues in the CDR3. In germline, CDR1 is MNHEY, CDR2 SMNVEV (reference sequence). V was clipped by 0 bases and J by 3 bases, with 9 bases between them. CDR3: CASSLSGGSNQPQHF. The DNA of the CDR3 is TGTGCCAGCAGTTTATCTGGGGGCTCCAATCAGCCCCAGCATTTT.

V is TRBV10-1 and J is TRBJ1-1, with D perhaps TRBD1 (6 bases). Between the trimmed V and J ends, which lost 3 bases and 7 bases, there was a span of 9 bases. The CDR3 runs 12 residues. CDR1 and CDR2 (germline): WNHNN, SYGVQD (reference sequence). The CDR3 DNA reads TGCGCCAGCAGTGAAGGGGGACATGAAGCTTTCTTT. Amino acid sequence: CASSEGGHEAFF.

V gene TRBV9 combines with J gene TRBJ1-2, with D possibly matching TRBD1 (5 bases). V was cut by 0 bases and J by 4 bases, with 10 bases left in between. The CDR3 sequence is 14 residues long. The germline V gene has CDR1 SGDLS and CDR2 YYNGEE. The DNA of the CDR3 is TGTGCCAGCAGCGTAGATAGCGGGGGCTATGGCTACACCTTC. This gives the protein CASSVDSGGYGYTF.

The V gene is TRBV25-1, the J gene TRBJ2-5; D gene uncertain. CDR3 length equals 14 residues. The germline gives CDR1 MGHDK, CDR2 SYGVNS. Trimming removed 1 base at V and 3 bases at J, with 9 bases between. CDR3 region: CASSECCREETQYF. DNA for the CDR3: TGTGCCAGCAGTGAATGTTGCAGAGAAGAGACCCAGTACTTC.

The chain has TRBV6-4 and TRBJ1-4; no clear D gene. This CDR3 spans 17 amino acids. V gave up 4 bases and J gave up 1 base, with 16 bases separating them. The V gene's germline CDR1 is MRHNA and CDR2 SNTAGT. The CDR3 nucleotides are TGTGCCAGCAGTGTCGCCCCCTCACTAGAAACTAATGAAAAACTGTTTTTT. Translated: CASSVAPSLETNEKLFF.

V is TRBV28 and J is TRBJ1-1; D is unresolved. There are 13 residues in the CDR3. The germline V gene encodes CDR1 MDHEN and CDR2 SYDVKM. The germline V and J ends were trimmed by 10 bases and 2 bases, with 14 bases remaining between them. The CDR3 is CATEWVGNTEAFF. The CDR3 DNA is TGTGCCACCGAGTGGGTTGGAAACACTGAAGCTTTCTTT.

The rearrangement links TRBV13 to TRBJ1-5; no firm D call. The CDR3 totals 15 residues. Germline-derived CDR1 and CDR2 are PRHDT and FYEKMQ (reference sequence). V lost 3 bases and J 0 bases, leaving 9 bases between the germline ends. For the CDR3, the DNA is TGTGCCAGCAGCTTTAAGGCTTATAGCAATCAGCCCCAGCATTTT. Amino acid sequence: CASSFKAYSNQPQHF.